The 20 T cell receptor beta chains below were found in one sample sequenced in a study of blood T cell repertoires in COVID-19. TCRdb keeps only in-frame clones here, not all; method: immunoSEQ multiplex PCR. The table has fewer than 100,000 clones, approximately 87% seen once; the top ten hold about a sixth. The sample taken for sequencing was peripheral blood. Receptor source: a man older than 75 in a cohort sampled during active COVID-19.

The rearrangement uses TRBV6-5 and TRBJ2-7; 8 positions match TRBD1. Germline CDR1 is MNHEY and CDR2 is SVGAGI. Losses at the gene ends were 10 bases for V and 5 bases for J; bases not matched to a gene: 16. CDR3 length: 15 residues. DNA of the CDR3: TGTGCCACCCGGCGACAGGGGCCAGGCACCCACGAGCAGTACTTC. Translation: CATRRQGPGTHEQYF.

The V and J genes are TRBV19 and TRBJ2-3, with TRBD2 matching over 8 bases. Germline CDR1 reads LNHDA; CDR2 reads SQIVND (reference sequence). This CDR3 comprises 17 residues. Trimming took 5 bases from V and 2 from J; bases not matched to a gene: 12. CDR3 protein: CASSLGTRWALTDTQYF. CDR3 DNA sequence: TGTGCCAGTAGTCTCGGGACTAGGTGGGCCCTCACAGATACGCAGTATTTT. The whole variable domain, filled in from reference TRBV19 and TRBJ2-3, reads DGGITQSPKYLFRKEGQNVTLSCEQNLNHDAMYWYRQDPGQGLRLIYYSQIVNDFQKGDIAEGYSVSREKKESFPLTVTSAQKNPTAFYLCASSLGTRWALTDTQYFGPGTRLTVL.

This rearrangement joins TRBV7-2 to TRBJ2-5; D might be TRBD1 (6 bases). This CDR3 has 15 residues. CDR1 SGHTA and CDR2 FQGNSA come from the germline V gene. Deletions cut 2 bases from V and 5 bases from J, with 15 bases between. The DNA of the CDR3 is TGTGCCAGCAGCTTACAATCACAGGGTAGGGAGACCCAGTACTTC. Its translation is CASSLQSQGRETQYF.

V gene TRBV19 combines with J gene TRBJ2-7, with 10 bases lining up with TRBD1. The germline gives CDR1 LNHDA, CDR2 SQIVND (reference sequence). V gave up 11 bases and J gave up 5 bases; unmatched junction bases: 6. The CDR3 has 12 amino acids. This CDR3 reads CAGPTGGNEQYV. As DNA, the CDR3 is TGTGCCGGACCGACAGGGGGCAACGAGCAGTACGTC.

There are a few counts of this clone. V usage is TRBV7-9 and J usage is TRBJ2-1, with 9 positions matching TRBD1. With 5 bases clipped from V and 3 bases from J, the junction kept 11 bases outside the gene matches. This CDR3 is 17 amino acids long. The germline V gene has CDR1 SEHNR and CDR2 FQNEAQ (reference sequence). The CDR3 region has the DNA TGTGCCAGCAGCACGCGGACAGGGGACCCCTTCTACAATGAGCAGTTCTTC. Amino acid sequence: CASSTRTGDPFYNEQFF.

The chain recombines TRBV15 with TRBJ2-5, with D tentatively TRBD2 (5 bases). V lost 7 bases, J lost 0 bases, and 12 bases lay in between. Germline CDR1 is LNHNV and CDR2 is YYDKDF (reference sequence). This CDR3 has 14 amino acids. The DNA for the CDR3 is TGTGCCACCACCCGGGAATCTTACCAAGAGACCCAGTACTTC. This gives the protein CATTRESYQETQYF.

The CDR3 DNA reads TGTGCCAGCAGCTTGGGCGGCAGGGGGAGGTACGAGCAGTACTTC. It translates to CASSLGGRGRYEQYF. The chain uses TRBV5-4 and TRBJ2-7; maybe TRBD1 (7 bases). The germline gives CDR1 SGHNT, CDR2 YYREEE (reference sequence). The CDR3 consists of 15 residues. V was trimmed by 0 bases and J by 4 bases, leaving 14 bases between them.

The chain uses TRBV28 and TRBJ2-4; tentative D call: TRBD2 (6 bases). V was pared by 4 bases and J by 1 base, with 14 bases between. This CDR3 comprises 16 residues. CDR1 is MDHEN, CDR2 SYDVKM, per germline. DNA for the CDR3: TGTGCCAGCAGTTCGGCCGGGAGCGAGGCCAAAAACATTCAGTACTTC. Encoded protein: CASSSAGSEAKNIQYF.

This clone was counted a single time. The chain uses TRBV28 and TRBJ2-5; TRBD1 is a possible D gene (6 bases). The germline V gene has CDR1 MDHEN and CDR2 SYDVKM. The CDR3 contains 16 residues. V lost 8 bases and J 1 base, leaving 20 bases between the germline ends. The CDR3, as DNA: TGTGCCAGCGGAGTAGTCACAGGGTTGATCCAAGAGACCCAGTACTTC. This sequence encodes CASGVVTGLIQETQYF.

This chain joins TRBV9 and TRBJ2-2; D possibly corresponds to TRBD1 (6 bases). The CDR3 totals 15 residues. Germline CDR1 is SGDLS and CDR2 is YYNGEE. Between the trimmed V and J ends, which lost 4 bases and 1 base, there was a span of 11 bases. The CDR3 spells CASSPLDRNTGELFF. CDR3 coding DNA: TGTGCCAGCAGCCCTTTGGACAGGAACACCGGGGAGCTGTTTTTT.

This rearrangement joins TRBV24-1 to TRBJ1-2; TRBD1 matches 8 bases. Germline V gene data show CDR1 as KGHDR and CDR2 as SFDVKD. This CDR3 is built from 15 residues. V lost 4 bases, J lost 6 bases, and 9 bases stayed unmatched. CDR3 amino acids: CATSDPGTGENGYTF. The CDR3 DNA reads TGTGCCACCAGTGACCCCGGGACAGGTGAAAATGGCTACACCTTC.

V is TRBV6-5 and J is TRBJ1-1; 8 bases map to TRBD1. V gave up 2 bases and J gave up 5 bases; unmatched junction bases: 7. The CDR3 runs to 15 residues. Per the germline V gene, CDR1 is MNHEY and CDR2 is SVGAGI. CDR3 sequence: CASSYPGTGGTEAFF. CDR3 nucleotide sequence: TGTGCCAGCAGTTACCCGGGGACAGGTGGTACTGAAGCTTTCTTT.

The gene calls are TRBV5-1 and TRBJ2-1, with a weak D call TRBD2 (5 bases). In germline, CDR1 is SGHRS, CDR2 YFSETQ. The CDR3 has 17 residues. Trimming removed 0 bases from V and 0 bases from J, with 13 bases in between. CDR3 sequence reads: CASSLGSTGTSYNEQFF. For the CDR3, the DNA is TGCGCCAGCAGCTTGGGGAGTACGGGAACCTCCTACAATGAGCAGTTCTTC.

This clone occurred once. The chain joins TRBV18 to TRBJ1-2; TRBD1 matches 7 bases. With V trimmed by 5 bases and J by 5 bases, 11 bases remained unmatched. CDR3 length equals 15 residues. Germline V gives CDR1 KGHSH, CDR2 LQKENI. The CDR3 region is CASSNRTGNGYGYTF. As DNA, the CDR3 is TGTGCCAGCTCAAATAGGACAGGAAATGGATATGGCTACACCTTC.

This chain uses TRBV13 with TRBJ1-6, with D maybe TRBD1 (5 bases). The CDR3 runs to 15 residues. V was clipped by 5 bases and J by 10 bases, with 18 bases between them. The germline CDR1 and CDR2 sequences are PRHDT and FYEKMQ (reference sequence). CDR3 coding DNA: TGTGCCAGCAGCACAAACCCCGGGGGAGACTCACCCCTCCACTTT. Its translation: CASSTNPGGDSPLHF.

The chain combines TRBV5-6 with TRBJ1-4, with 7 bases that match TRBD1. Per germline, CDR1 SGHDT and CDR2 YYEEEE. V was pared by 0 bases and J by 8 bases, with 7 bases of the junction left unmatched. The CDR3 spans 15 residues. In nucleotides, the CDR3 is TGTGCCAGCAGCTTGGCTCTGACAGGGAACGAAAAACTGTTTTTT. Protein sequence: CASSLALTGNEKLFF.

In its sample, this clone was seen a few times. The CDR3 spells CATSDSGQTSEDTQYF. CDR3 in DNA: TGTGCCACCAGTGATTCGGGACAGACAAGTGAGGATACGCAGTATTTT. The chain links TRBV24-1 to TRBJ2-3, with 7 positions matching TRBD1. In germline, CDR1 is KGHDR, CDR2 SFDVKD. The CDR3 spans 16 residues. V lost 2 bases, J lost 6 bases, and 10 bases stayed unmatched.

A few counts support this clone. CDR3 in amino acids: CASSLLTGQGYTF. The CDR3 nucleotides read TGTGCCAGCAGCTTACTGACAGGGCAGGGCTACACCTTC. This sequence joins TRBV7-9 and TRBJ1-2, with 7 positions matching TRBD1. The CDR3 is made up of 13 amino acids. The V gene's germline CDR1 is SEHNR and CDR2 FQNEAQ (reference sequence). Unmatched junction bases numbered 5, after V lost 2 bases and J lost 8 bases.

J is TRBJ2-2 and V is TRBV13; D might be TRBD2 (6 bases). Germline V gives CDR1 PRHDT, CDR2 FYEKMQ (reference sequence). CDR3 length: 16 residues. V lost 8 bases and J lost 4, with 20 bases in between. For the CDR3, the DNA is TGTGCCAGCGCATTTGGGGGGTTCGGTGGCACCGGGGAGCTGTTTTTT. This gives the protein CASAFGGFGGTGELFF.

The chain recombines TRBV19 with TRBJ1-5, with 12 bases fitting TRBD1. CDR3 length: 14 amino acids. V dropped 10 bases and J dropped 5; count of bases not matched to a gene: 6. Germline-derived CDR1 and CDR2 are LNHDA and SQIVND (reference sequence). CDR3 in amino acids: CATTGTGGHQPQHF. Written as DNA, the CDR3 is TGTGCCACCACCGGGACAGGGGGCCATCAGCCCCAGCATTTT. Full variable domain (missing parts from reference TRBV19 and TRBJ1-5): DGGITQSPKYLFRKEGQNVTLSCEQNLNHDAMYWYRQDPGQGLRLIYYSQIVNDFQKGDIAEGYSVSREKKESFPLTVTSAQKNPTAFYLCATTGTGGHQPQHFGDGTRLSIL.